One and the same sample provided the 19 T cell receptor beta chains below, sequenced in a study of T cell responses to AZD1222 COVID-19 vaccine. The protocol was immunoSEQ multiplex PCR, while the TCRdb copy is restricted to in-frame clones and leaves out a portion. The profile shows 100,000 to 140,000 clones, 90% to 95% of them singletons. The sample here was peripheral blood, taken on day 0 of AZD1222 vaccination. These receptors were obtained from an adult in good health.

The rearrangement uses TRBV15 and TRBJ1-1; 8 positions match TRBD1. The J segment lost 9 bases and the V segment lost 0 bases, leaving 12 bases of the junction unmatched. CDR1 and CDR2 (germline): LNHNV, YYDKDF (reference sequence). This CDR3 has 16 amino acids. This CDR3 is CATSRDVDRVLVKAFF. The CDR3 DNA follows: TGTGCCACCAGCAGAGATGTGGACAGGGTTTTAGTCAAAGCTTTCTTT. Complete variable domain (other parts from reference TRBV15 and TRBJ1-1): DAMVIQNPRYQVTQFGKPVTLSCSQTLNHNVMYWYQQKSSQAPKLLFHYYDKDFNNEADTPDNFQSRRPNTSFCFLDIRSPGLGDTAMYLCATSRDVDRVLVKAFFGQGTRLTVV.

This chain connects TRBV19 to TRBJ1-2; D unresolved. CDR3 length equals 12 residues. The V gene's germline CDR1 is LNHDA and CDR2 SQIVND (reference sequence). V was shortened by 5 bases and J by 2 bases, with 6 bases between the two germline ends. In DNA, the CDR3 is TGTGCCAGTAGTGGCGACAACTATGGCTACACCTTC. It is translated as CASSGDNYGYTF.

The V call is TRBV7-2, the J call TRBJ2-7; tentative D call: TRBD2 (6 bases). The CDR3 has 14 amino acids. Trimming stripped 4 bases from V and 4 bases from J, with 14 bases between. Germline loops: CDR1 SGHTA, CDR2 FQGNSA. The CDR3 bases are TGTGCCAGCAGCTGGGGGACTGACGGTTACGAGCAGTACTTC. It yields the protein CASSWGTDGYEQYF.

J is TRBJ2-6 and V is TRBV5-1; the D is unclear. V was pared by 4 bases and J by 2 bases, with 10 bases between. The germline gives CDR1 SGHRS, CDR2 YFSETQ. This CDR3 comprises 15 residues. The CDR3 spells CASSPVAAGANVLTF. The CDR3 DNA is TGCGCCAGCAGCCCCGTGGCAGCTGGGGCCAACGTCCTGACTTTC.

This rearrangement joins TRBV10-2 to TRBJ2-5; D possibly matches TRBD1 or TRBD2 (5 bases each). This CDR3 is built from 12 residues. V shed 8 bases and J shed 4 bases, with 11 bases lying between them. Germline CDR1 and CDR2: WSHSY and SAAADI. Written as DNA, the CDR3 is TGCGCCAGCTCTGGGGACGCAGAGACCCAGTACTTC. Protein sequence: CASSGDAETQYF.

CDR3 loop: CASSYFGTVNTGELFF. As DNA, the CDR3 is TGTGCCAGCAGTTACTTCGGGACGGTGAACACCGGGGAGCTGTTTTTT. This chain connects TRBV6-5 to TRBJ2-2; D is possibly TRBD1 or TRBD2 (5 bases each). The V end was cut by 1 base, the J end by 1 base, with 10 bases between. Per germline, CDR1 MNHEY and CDR2 SVGAGI. The CDR3 covers 16 residues.

The sample holds one count of this clone. The rearrangement joins TRBV7-6 to TRBJ1-4; 9 nucleotides line up with TRBD1. Germline values: CDR1 SGHVS, CDR2 FNYEAQ. The CDR3 has 18 amino acids. Trimming removed 3 bases from V and 0 bases from J; junction bases left unmatched: 8. CDR3: CASSFEDRGGSTNEKLFF. The CDR3 DNA reads as TGTGCCAGCAGCTTTGAGGACAGGGGCGGTTCAACTAATGAAAAACTGTTTTTT.

This clone occurred once. The chain couples TRBV7-3 to TRBJ2-3; TRBD2 aligns across 10 bases. Per the germline V gene, CDR1 is SGHTA and CDR2 is FQGTGA. The CDR3 covers 16 residues. With V trimmed by 5 bases and J by 4 bases, 9 bases remained unmatched. The CDR3, as DNA: TGTGCCAGCAGCCCCCCCGGGACTAGCGCCTCAGATACGCAGTATTTT. It yields the protein CASSPPGTSASDTQYF.

The chain recombines TRBV15 with TRBJ2-3; D gene unclear. Trimming removed 3 bases from V and 6 bases from J, with 4 bases in between. Germline CDR1 LNHNV, CDR2 YYDKDF (reference sequence). The CDR3 extends over 11 amino acids. DNA for the CDR3: TGTGCCACCAGCAGTTCGGATACGCAGTATTTT. Translation: CATSSSDTQYF. The full variable domain, its missing parts supplied by reference TRBV15 and TRBJ2-3, is DAMVIQNPRYQVTQFGKPVTLSCSQTLNHNVMYWYQQKSSQAPKLLFHYYDKDFNNEADTPDNFQSRRPNTSFCFLDIRSPGLGDTAMYLCATSSSDTQYFGPGTRLTVL.

The V gene is TRBV6-5, the J gene TRBJ2-3; 9 bases match TRBD2. The germline CDR1 and CDR2 sequences are MNHEY and SVGAGI. CDR3 length: 14 amino acids. The trim removed 6 bases at V and 3 bases at J, leaving 4 bases unmatched. The DNA for the CDR3 is TGTGCCAGCAGGGCGGGGGGGCCAACAGATACGCAGTATTTT. This encodes CASRAGGPTDTQYF.

The chain employs TRBV25-1 and TRBJ2-3; the D call may be TRBD1 or TRBD2 (6 bases each). The CDR3 length is 14 residues. V lost 5 bases and J 6 bases, leaving 15 bases between the germline ends. Looked up from germline, CDR1 is MGHDK and CDR2 is SYGVNS. CDR3 protein: CASSPTGGGDTQYF. As DNA, the CDR3 is TGTGCCAGCAGTCCCACCGGGGGCGGGGATACGCAGTATTTT.

CDR3 sequence (DNA): TGTGCCAGCAGCTTTGGGAACAGGGGGTCCTATAATTCACCCCTCCACTTT. This translates into CASSFGNRGSYNSPLHF. This chain uses TRBV5-6 with TRBJ1-6, with 8 bases that match TRBD1. The CDR3 is 17 residues long. V dropped 2 bases and J dropped 1; count of bases not matched to a gene: 5. Germline V gives CDR1 SGHDT, CDR2 YYEEEE.

The chain is built from TRBV5-5 and TRBJ2-4; D might be TRBD2 (5 bases). CDR3 size: 16 residues. V lost 3 bases and J lost 7, with 20 bases in between. Germline loops: CDR1 SGHKS, CDR2 YYEKEE (reference sequence). The CDR3 DNA follows: TGTGCCAGCAGCTCAATGTCGGGGTCGTTAGCCAACATTCAGTACTTC. As protein: CASSSMSGSLANIQYF.

The chain recombines TRBV7-2 with TRBJ2-1; D tentatively fits TRBD1 or TRBD2 (6 bases each). V was clipped by 0 bases and J by 0 bases, with 9 bases between them. The CDR3 is made up of 16 amino acids. The germline gives CDR1 SGHTA, CDR2 FQGNSA. CDR3 sequence: CASSLAGGPSYNEQFF. CDR3 coding DNA: TGTGCCAGCAGCTTAGCGGGGGGCCCCTCCTACAATGAGCAGTTCTTC.

This clone was recorded a few times. The gene calls are TRBV7-2 and TRBJ1-6; perhaps TRBD1 as D (5 bases). The CDR3 consists of 13 residues. The germline V gene encodes CDR1 SGHTA and CDR2 FQGNSA. Trimming shortened V by 2 bases and J by 11 bases, and 10 bases separated the two germline ends. The CDR3 loop reads CASSLFGTPPLHF. The DNA for the CDR3 is TGTGCCAGCAGCTTATTCGGGACGCCACCCCTCCACTTT.

The DNA of the CDR3 is TGTGCCAGTAGTATAGACGACAGGGGGCTCGGTTCACCCCTCCACTTT. It specifies CASSIDDRGLGSPLHF. The gene calls are TRBV19 and TRBJ1-6; the match to TRBD1 covers 10 bases. The CDR3 has 16 residues. Germline V gene sequence: CDR1 LNHDA, CDR2 SQIVND (reference sequence). Unmatched junction bases numbered 5, after V lost 0 bases and J lost 9 bases.

J is TRBJ1-1 and V is TRBV29-1; D call uncertain. The CDR3 sequence is 12 residues long. Germline loops: CDR1 SQVTM, CDR2 ANQGSEA. Trimming cost V 3 bases and J 0 bases, with 5 bases left between them. The CDR3, as DNA: TGCAGCGTTGAGAGGGTGAACACTGAAGCTTTCTTT. Translating gives CSVERVNTEAFF.

This sequence joins TRBV19 and TRBJ2-7; no firm D call. Germline CDR1 is LNHDA and CDR2 is SQIVND (reference sequence). With 6 bases removed from V and 2 bases from J, the gap between germline ends came to 14 bases. This CDR3 is 14 amino acids long. In nucleotides, the CDR3 is TGTGCCAGTAGGCCGAACTGGGAACCCTACGAGCAGTACTTC. Translating it yields CASRPNWEPYEQYF.

The V and J genes are TRBV7-2 and TRBJ1-3, with D hard to call. V was cut by 3 bases and J by 0 bases, with 9 bases left in between. Germline assignment: CDR1 SGHTA and CDR2 FQGNSA. The CDR3 extends over 15 amino acids. CDR3 protein: CASSFALFSGNTIYF. The CDR3 nucleotides read TGTGCCAGCAGCTTTGCCCTATTCTCTGGAAACACCATATATTTT.